The TCR beta chain described here comes from a study of neurological immune-mediated disorders (dated by TCRdb to the late 2010s). Regarding the complete study: Peripheral blood TCR-beta repertoires from patients with HTLV-I-associated myelopathy (HAM/TSP), patients with multiple sclerosis, and healthy controls were compared in the study using UMI-based sequencing. The roughly 100 TCR-beta libraries covered PBMC samples along with longitudinal samples, technical triplicates, and paired sorted CD4+ and CD8+ T-cell subsets. The cohort comprised 65 to 75 subjects: around 15 HAM/TSP patients, some 34 multiple sclerosis patients and around 20 healthy controls.

Overall study results and their limits: No identical CDR3 amino acid sequences were found to be shared among expanded clones across subjects, suggesting that TCR-beta repertoires were private in all groups. The highest TCR clonal expansion was observed in HAM/TSP patients, whereas the lowest was observed in MS patients, even when compared with healthy controls.

Blood bank volunteers in Maryland, USA served as the healthy controls. For the unsorted PBMC libraries, 2 million PBMCs were stored in RNAlater at -80 degrees C until RNA extraction and were used to generate the libraries. Peripheral blood was subjected to Ficoll-Hypaque density gradient centrifugation to isolate PBMCs, which were then cryopreserved in liquid nitrogen. To synthesize cDNA, template-switch 5'RACE was performed with a primer carrying a 10-nucleotide random unique molecular identifier so that each TCR transcript was tagged. Every sequencing run covered 15-18 subjects and yielded more than 160 million TCR-beta sequences. The RNeasy kit was used for extraction of total RNA. Using the KAPA Real-time Library Amplification kit, TCR-beta VDJ regions were amplified with primers for the TCR constant region and the 5'RACE anchor. Sample indexes and Illumina adaptors were added in a first PCR, and a second PCR then increased library yield. The roughly 650 bp TCR product was size-selected on a 2% E-gel SizeSelection system after Ampure bead purification. Before pooling, library quality was assessed on a Bioanalyzer, concentration was determined with Qubit, and library quantification was performed with the Kapa Library Quantification kit. An Illumina HiSeq 2500 was used to sequence the libraries paired-end at 2 x 150 bp. To increase sequence diversity, about 23-30% phiX was spiked into each library pool. In the source study's methods: The quality-filtered reads were processed with the UMI-based MiGEC pipeline, whose error correction step removed more than 80% of the raw TCR sequences. VDJ genes were aligned to IMGT germline references, and clonotypes were defined by unique CDR3 amino acid sequence plus V-J genes. Clonal expansion, Shannon diversity, and CDR3 relatedness (CalcPairwiseDistances, ClusterSamples) were evaluated with VDJtools, and phylogenetic trees were built with CLCbio workbench. Clones with at least 8 unique UMIs were defined as expanded, with this threshold being based on coefficient-of-variation modelling across technical triplicates. The public sequencing data were trimmed at Q25 with fastp and processed into clonotypes with MiXCR by TCRdb, which kept only in-frame beta chains. For every CDR3 protein sequence, its rows merge into one entry that carries the most common genes and DNA. V and J calls and clone size were set by TCRdb, not the authors. Here the sample has around 27,000 distinct CDR3 sequences; around 14% occur a single time. The ten most abundant clones make up roughly a quarter of the sample.

There are many counts of this clonotype. The antigen it recognizes is unknown. It has no much larger one-base neighbor in the sample; base qualities were not kept. Sample: PBMCs. The source is a man between 65 and 79 years old in good health.

The sequenced DNA: TGCAGTGCTACGGGACAGGGCGACAACGAGCAGTACTTC. This yields the protein CSATGQGDNEQYF. Recombination linked TRBV20-1 to TRBJ2-7; 9 of the junction bases match TRBD1. The germline V gene (reference sequence) provides CDR1 DFQATT and CDR2 SNEGSKA. Clipping removes 4 bases from V and 5 bases from J, with 6 as the unmatched junction base count. The CDR3 numbers 13 residues from cysteine through phenylalanine. Here the CDR3 DNA is all that survives: 39 bases in frame from base 1.